This entry features one T cell receptor beta chain sequence. At one end the junction does not follow the germline gene, possibly because of a read error. Measured with immunoSEQ multiplex PCR; TCRdb has only the in-frame clones, and not every one. The table records around 240,000 clones, more than 80% of them present only once. The CDR3 extends over 13 amino acids. The V gene's germline CDR1 is SSHAT and CDR2 FNYEAQ (reference sequence). The data derive from a study of blood T cell repertoires in COVID-19. Sequenced material: PBMCs or T cells enriched from blood (not recorded which). The origin of this receptor is a man between 50 and 59 years old who had been exposed to COVID-19. V usage is TRBV7-7 and J usage is TRBJ2-3; TRBD2 is a possible D gene (6 bases). The CDR3: CASSLGGRDTQYF. The CDR3 region has the DNA TGTGCTAGCAGCTTGGGGGGTCGCGATACGCAGTATTTT.